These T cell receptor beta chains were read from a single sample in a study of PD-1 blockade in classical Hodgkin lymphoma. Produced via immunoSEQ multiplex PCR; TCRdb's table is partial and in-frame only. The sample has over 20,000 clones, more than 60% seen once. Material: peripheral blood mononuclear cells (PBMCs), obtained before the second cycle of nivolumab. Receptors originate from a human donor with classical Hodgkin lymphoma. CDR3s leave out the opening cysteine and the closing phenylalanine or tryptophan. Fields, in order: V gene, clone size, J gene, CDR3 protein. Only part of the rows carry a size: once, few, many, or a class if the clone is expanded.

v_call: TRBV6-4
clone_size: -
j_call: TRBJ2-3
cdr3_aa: ASSVGLTDTQY

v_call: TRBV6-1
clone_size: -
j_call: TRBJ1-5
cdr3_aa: ASSDLPDQPQH

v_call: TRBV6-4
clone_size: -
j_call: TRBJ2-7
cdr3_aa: ASSYGTGRAYEQY

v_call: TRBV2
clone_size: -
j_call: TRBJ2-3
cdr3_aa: ASIRAGGPSTDTQY

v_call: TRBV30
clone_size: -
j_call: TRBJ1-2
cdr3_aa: AWSVNGEGYT

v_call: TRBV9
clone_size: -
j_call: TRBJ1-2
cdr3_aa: ASSVVLPKGGGGRHYGYT

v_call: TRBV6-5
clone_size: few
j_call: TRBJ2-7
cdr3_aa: ASSPRDRIYEQY

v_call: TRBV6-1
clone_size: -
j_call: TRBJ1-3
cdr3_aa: ASRINSGNTIY

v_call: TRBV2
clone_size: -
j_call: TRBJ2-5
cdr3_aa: ASNRDSNPLYQETQY

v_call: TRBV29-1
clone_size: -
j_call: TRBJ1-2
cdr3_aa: SAEQDGYT

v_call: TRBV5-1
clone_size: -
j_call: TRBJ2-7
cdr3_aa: ASTRTDSSYEQY

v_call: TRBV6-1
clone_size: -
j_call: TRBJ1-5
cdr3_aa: ASSATAGGEGRVTGPQH

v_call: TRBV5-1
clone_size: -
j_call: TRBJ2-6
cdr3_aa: ASSLWVVGANVLT

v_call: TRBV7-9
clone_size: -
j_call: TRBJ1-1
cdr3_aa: ASSKFREFGNTEAF

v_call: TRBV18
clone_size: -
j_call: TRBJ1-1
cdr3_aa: ASSPRQGYTEAF

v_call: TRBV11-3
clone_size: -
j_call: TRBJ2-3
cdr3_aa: ASSLSVRDTDTQY

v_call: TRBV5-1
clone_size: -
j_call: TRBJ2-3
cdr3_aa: ASSLGPTSTDTQY

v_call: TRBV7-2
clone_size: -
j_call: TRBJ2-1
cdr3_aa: ASTLSGTPGGEQF

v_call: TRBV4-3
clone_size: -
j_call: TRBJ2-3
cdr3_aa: ASSQDAGDTDTQY

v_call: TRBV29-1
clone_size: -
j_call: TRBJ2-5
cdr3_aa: SVVGPPGETQY

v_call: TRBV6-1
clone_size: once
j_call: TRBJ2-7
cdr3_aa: ASSEAGRSYEQY

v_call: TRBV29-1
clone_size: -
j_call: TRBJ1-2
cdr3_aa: SGDSSD

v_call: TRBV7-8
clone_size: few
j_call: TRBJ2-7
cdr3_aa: ASSLDGGMTYEQY

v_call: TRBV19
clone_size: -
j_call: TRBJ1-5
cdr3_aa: ASSIVRSNQPQH

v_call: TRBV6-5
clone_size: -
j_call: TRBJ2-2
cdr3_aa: ASTQQGASAGELF

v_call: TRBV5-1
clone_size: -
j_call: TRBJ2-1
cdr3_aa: ASSHRDAGGNEQF

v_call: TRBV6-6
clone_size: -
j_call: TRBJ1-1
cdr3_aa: ASSPTDLNTEAF

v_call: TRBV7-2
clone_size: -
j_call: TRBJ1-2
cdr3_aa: ASSSSGREGGYGYT

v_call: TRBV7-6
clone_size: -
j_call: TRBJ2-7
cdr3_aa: ASSLGGTYEQY

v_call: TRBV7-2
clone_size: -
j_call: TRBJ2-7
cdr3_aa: ASSSSDITYEQY

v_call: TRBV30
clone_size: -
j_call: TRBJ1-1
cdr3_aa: AFSGQTNTEAF

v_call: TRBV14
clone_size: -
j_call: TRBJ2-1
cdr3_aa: ATPHEGGSSYNEQF

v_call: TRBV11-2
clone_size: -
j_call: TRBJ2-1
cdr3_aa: ASSPTLLGYEQF

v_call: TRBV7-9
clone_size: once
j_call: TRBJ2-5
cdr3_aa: ASSLGQEKQETQY

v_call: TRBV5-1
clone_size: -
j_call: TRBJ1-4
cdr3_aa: ASSTGPSTNEKLF

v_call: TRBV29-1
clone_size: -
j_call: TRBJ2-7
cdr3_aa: SVVMQEQY

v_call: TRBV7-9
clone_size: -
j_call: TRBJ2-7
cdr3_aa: ASDSGLGEQY

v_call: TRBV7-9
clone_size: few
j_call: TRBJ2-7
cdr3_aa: ASGTGSYEQY

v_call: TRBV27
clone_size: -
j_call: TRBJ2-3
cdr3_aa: ASSLSPDTQY

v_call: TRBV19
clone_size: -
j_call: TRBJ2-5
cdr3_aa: ASSIGIAGGETQY

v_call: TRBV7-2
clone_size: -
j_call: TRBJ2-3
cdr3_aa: ASRPGGNTQY

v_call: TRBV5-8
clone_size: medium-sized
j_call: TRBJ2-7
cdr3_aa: ASSPEYSSSYEQY

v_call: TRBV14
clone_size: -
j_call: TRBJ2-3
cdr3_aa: ASSQVGTLDTQY

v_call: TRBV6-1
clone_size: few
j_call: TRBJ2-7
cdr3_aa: ASRMYEQY